The clone carrying this TCR beta chain has only a few counts. Its matching antigen is unknown. This sample was included in a study of response to subunit inactivated influenza vaccine. MiXCR, run by TCRdb on the RT-PCR reads, gives a single entry per CDR3 protein. The sample carries some 520,000 distinct CDR3 sequences, approximately 15% recorded once. Study outcomes and limitations: Authors suggested each seasonal flu vaccination may recruit only limited numbers of new T cells.

Germline-derived CDR1 and CDR2 are DFQATT and SNEGSKA (reference sequence). CDR3 length: 14 residues. V was pared by 2 bases and J by 3 bases, with 4 bases of the junction left unmatched. The material sequenced was CD4+ T cells sorted from PBMCs, taken about 24 months after vaccination. The sequence was collected from a man aged 50 to 69 who received an inactivated influenza vaccine. The chain links TRBV20-1 to TRBJ2-7, with 10 bases aligning to TRBD2. The CDR3 bases are TGCAGTGCTAGAATCGCTAGCGGGAGCTACGAGCAGTACTTC. Translated: CSARIASGSYEQYF.